These 17 T cell receptor beta chains were sequenced from one sample in a study of cytomegalovirus exposure and HLA in healthy donors. Use of 60 Vbeta and 13 Jbeta primers characterized the PCR. Data came from immunoSEQ multiplex PCR; TCRdb stores just in-frame clones and leaves some out. The table records about 80,000 clones, about 80% of them present only once. Sequencing was carried out using PBMCs. Receptor source: a woman between 50 and 59 years old in good health and CMV-seropositive.

This clone occurred once. This chain links TRBV18 with TRBJ2-1; TRBD2 matches at 11 bases. CDR3 length equals 17 residues. V shed 3 bases, J shed 7 bases, and the junction held 11 bases outside the gene matches. Germline CDR1 KGHSH, CDR2 LQKENI. The CDR3 loop reads CASSPPTSGGARNEQFF. Here the CDR3 DNA reads TGTGCCAGCTCACCTCCTACTAGCGGGGGAGCGAGGAATGAGCAGTTCTTC. Filled out from reference TRBV18 and TRBJ2-1, the complete variable domain reads NAGVMQNPRHLVRRRGQEARLRCSPMKGHSHVYWYRQLPEEGLKFMVYLQKENIIDESGMPKERFSAEFPKEGPSILRIQQVVRGDSAAYFCASSPPTSGGARNEQFFGPGTRLTVL.

The CDR3 coding sequence is TGCGCCAGCAGCTGGGGGCAGGGTAGGACAGATACGCAGTATTTT. Protein sequence: CASSWGQGRTDTQYF. V usage is TRBV5-1 and J usage is TRBJ2-3; a weak D match, TRBD1 (6 bases). Per the germline V gene, CDR1 is SGHRS and CDR2 is YFSETQ. CDR3 length: 15 residues. V dropped 3 bases and J dropped 3 bases, with 14 bases sitting between them.

This clone was counted a single time. This chain connects TRBV19 to TRBJ1-5; 7 bases line up with TRBD1. Germline loops: CDR1 LNHDA, CDR2 SQIVND (reference sequence). The CDR3 has 15 residues. The J segment lost 7 bases and the V segment lost 4 bases, leaving 10 bases of the junction unmatched. The CDR3 protein is CASSTPTGVEQPQHF. CDR3 nucleotides: TGTGCCAGTAGTACTCCAACAGGGGTAGAACAGCCCCAGCATTTT.

The chain has TRBV5-1 and TRBJ1-3; no definite D call. CDR1 is SGHRS, CDR2 YFSETQ, per germline. This CDR3 has 13 residues. The V and J ends lost 5 bases and 0 bases respectively, with 6 bases between them. CDR3: CASRQYSGNTIYF. The CDR3 DNA sequence: TGCGCCAGCAGACAGTACTCTGGAAACACCATATATTTT. The full variable domain, rest sourced from reference TRBV5-1 and TRBJ1-3, is KAGVTQTPRYLIKTRGQQVTLSCSPISGHRSVSWYQQTPGQGLQFLFEYFSETQRNKGNFPGRFSGRQFSNSRSEMNVSTLELGDSALYLCASRQYSGNTIYFGEGSWLTVV.

This chain joins TRBV19 and TRBJ1-1, with D possibly matching TRBD1 (5 bases). Germline V gene data show CDR1 as LNHDA and CDR2 as SQIVND (reference sequence). The CDR3 contains 16 residues. V shed 2 bases and J shed 3 bases, with 16 bases lying between them. CDR3: CASSIMGTARHTEAFF. In DNA form, the CDR3 reads TGTGCCAGTAGTATAATGGGGACTGCCAGACACACTGAAGCTTTCTTT. The full variable domain, rest sourced from reference TRBV19 and TRBJ1-1, is DGGITQSPKYLFRKEGQNVTLSCEQNLNHDAMYWYRQDPGQGLRLIYYSQIVNDFQKGDIAEGYSVSREKKESFPLTVTSAQKNPTAFYLCASSIMGTARHTEAFFGQGTRLTVV.

This chain uses TRBV28 with TRBJ1-2; 11 bases are a match to TRBD1. Unmatched junction bases numbered 6, after V lost 5 bases and J lost 7 bases. The germline CDR1 and CDR2 sequences are MDHEN and SYDVKM. This CDR3 is 14 amino acids long. The CDR3 loop is CASSQPGQGGGYTF. The CDR3 DNA sequence: TGTGCCAGCAGTCAGCCGGGACAGGGGGGTGGCTACACCTTC.

The chain couples TRBV19 to TRBJ1-1, with D maybe TRBD1 (6 bases). The CDR3 has 16 residues. The germline V gene has CDR1 LNHDA and CDR2 SQIVND (reference sequence). The V and J ends lost 5 bases and 1 base respectively, with 17 bases between them. The CDR3 nucleotides are TGTGCCAGTAGTCTTGACGGGGGGCGGGCGAACACTGAAGCTTTCTTT. It yields the protein CASSLDGGRANTEAFF.

This chain links TRBV18 with TRBJ1-1, with 10 bases fitting TRBD1. The J segment lost 5 bases and the V segment lost 3 bases, leaving 6 bases of the junction unmatched. Germline values: CDR1 KGHSH, CDR2 LQKENI. The CDR3 runs to 15 residues. In nucleotides, the CDR3 is TGTGCCAGCTCACCCGACAGGGGGCCGGGTACTGAAGCTTTCTTT. Its protein is CASSPDRGPGTEAFF.

This clone was recorded once. The J gene is TRBJ1-1, the V gene TRBV15; the D gene is possibly TRBD1 (5 bases). The germline CDR1 and CDR2 sequences are LNHNV and YYDKDF (reference sequence). This CDR3 contains 18 residues. Between the trimmed V and J ends, which lost 0 bases and 1 base, there was a span of 18 bases. The CDR3 loop reads CATSRDRGGGVWNTEAFF. The DNA for the CDR3 is TGTGCCACCAGCAGAGATCGGGGGGGAGGTGTTTGGAACACTGAAGCTTTCTTT. Together with reference TRBV15 and TRBJ1-1, the CDR3 gives the full variable domain: DAMVIQNPRYQVTQFGKPVTLSCSQTLNHNVMYWYQQKSSQAPKLLFHYYDKDFNNEADTPDNFQSRRPNTSFCFLDIRSPGLGDTAMYLCATSRDRGGGVWNTEAFFGQGTRLTVV.

This sequence joins TRBV19 and TRBJ1-2; the D gene is possibly TRBD1 (6 bases). The V and J ends lost 7 bases and 6 bases respectively, with 18 bases between them. This CDR3 has 14 residues. Germline loops: CDR1 LNHDA, CDR2 SQIVND (reference sequence). The CDR3 protein is CASNAGQLRDGYTF. The CDR3 nucleotides read TGTGCCAGTAACGCAGGACAGTTACGGGATGGCTACACCTTC.

This clone has just one count. The chain has TRBV19 and TRBJ1-4, with a possible D match to TRBD1 (5 bases). CDR3 size: 15 residues. Looked up from germline, CDR1 is LNHDA and CDR2 is SQIVND (reference sequence). Trimming shortened V by 2 bases and J by 8 bases, and 15 bases separated the two germline ends. Written as DNA, the CDR3 is TGTGCCAGTAGTATACTTGGGGCCGAAGGGGAAAAACTGTTTTTT. It is translated as CASSILGAEGEKLFF.

The V call is TRBV27, the J call TRBJ1-5; a possible D gene is TRBD1 (6 bases). V was shortened by 6 bases and J by 3 bases, with 9 bases between the two germline ends. Germline-derived CDR1 and CDR2 are MNHEY and SMNVEV (reference sequence). This CDR3 is 13 amino acids long. CDR3 sequence: CASRRQDNQPQHF. CDR3 nucleotides: TGTGCCAGCAGACGACAGGACAATCAGCCCCAGCATTTT.

The gene calls are TRBV5-1 and TRBJ2-2; 9 positions match TRBD2. Unmatched junction bases numbered 13, after V lost 0 bases and J lost 7 bases. The CDR3 runs to 18 residues. Germline V CDR1 and CDR2: SGHRS, YFSETQ. Written as DNA, the CDR3 is TGCGCCAGCAGCTTGGCCTATTCCATAGCGGGAGATGTCGGGGAGCTGTTTTTT. Its translation is CASSLAYSIAGDVGELFF.

The chain combines TRBV11-2 with TRBJ2-1; a possible D gene is TRBD2 (6 bases). The length of the CDR3 is 13 residues. Germline V gives CDR1 SGHAT, CDR2 FQNNGV. Between the trimmed V and J ends, which lost 0 bases and 9 bases, there was a span of 9 bases. CDR3 in DNA: TGTGCCAGCAGCTTAGATCTAGCGCGTGAGCAGTTCTTC. Its translation is CASSLDLAREQFF.

This clone was found once. The rearrangement uses TRBV5-1 and TRBJ2-5, with unresolved D. The germline gives CDR1 SGHRS, CDR2 YFSETQ. Trimming removed 0 bases at V and 5 bases at J, with 11 bases between. This CDR3 has 14 amino acids. The CDR3 DNA follows: TGCGCCAGCAGCTTGGGTGGTAGTTCGGAGACCCAGTACTTC. Its translation: CASSLGGSSETQYF.

The gene calls are TRBV5-1 and TRBJ1-2, with a possible D match to TRBD1 (6 bases). CDR3 length: 14 amino acids. Germline CDR1 and CDR2: SGHRS and YFSETQ. V was clipped by 5 bases and J by 3 bases, with 14 bases between them. The CDR3 region has the DNA TGCGCCAGCAGTACGACGGCAGGGGACTATGGCTACACCTTC. It translates to CASSTTAGDYGYTF. Supplemented by reference TRBV5-1 and TRBJ1-2, the full variable domain reads KAGVTQTPRYLIKTRGQQVTLSCSPISGHRSVSWYQQTPGQGLQFLFEYFSETQRNKGNFPGRFSGRQFSNSRSEMNVSTLELGDSALYLCASSTTAGDYGYTFGSGTRLTVV.

The gene calls are TRBV11-3 and TRBJ2-1; 10 nucleotides match TRBD2. With 1 base clipped from V and 4 bases from J, the junction kept 1 base outside the gene matches. The CDR3 sequence is 15 residues long. Germline CDR1 reads SGHNT; CDR2 reads YENEEA. The DNA for the CDR3 is TGTGCCAGCAGCTTAGGGACTAGCGGTTACAATGAGCAGTTCTTC. This encodes CASSLGTSGYNEQFF.